The rows below give T cell receptor beta chains drawn from one sample of a study of Ad26.COV2.S vaccination and SARS-CoV-2 variants. Assay: immunoSEQ multiplex PCR; the TCRdb copy retains only in-frame clones and omits some. Here the sample spans about 460,000 clones, about 88% being singletons. This specimen consisted of peripheral blood, obtained in a trial of Ad26.COV2.S vaccine versus placebo. The receptors originated from a person between 18 and 65 years old who received the Ad26.COV2.S COVID-19 vaccine or a placebo. Each CDR3 is given with its conserved first and last residue. Each record gives: CDR3 DNA, CDR3 protein, V gene, J gene, clone size, D gene. The D gene is left open where the match is weak. Some rows have no size entry. The others give once, few or many, or a class for an expanded clone.

CDR3nt: TGCGCCAGCAGCTTCGGGACAGGAGGAGAAAAACTGTTTTTT; CDR3aa: CASSFGTGGEKLFF; v_gene: TRBV5-1; j_gene: TRBJ1-4; abundance: -; d_gene: TRBD1
CDR3nt: TGTGCCACCTCGGGGTGGCCTAATGAAAAACTGTTTTTT; CDR3aa: CATSGWPNEKLFF; v_gene: TRBV27; j_gene: TRBJ1-4; abundance: -; d_gene: -
CDR3nt: TGTGCCAGCAGTGTTGCGGGACAGACATATAGCAATCAGCCCCAGCATTTT; CDR3aa: CASSVAGQTYSNQPQHF; v_gene: TRBV6-1; j_gene: TRBJ1-5; abundance: -; d_gene: TRBD1
CDR3nt: TGTGCCAGCTCACCCGGACAGTCTCAAGAGACCCAGTACTTC; CDR3aa: CASSPGQSQETQYF; v_gene: TRBV18; j_gene: TRBJ2-5; abundance: -; d_gene: -
CDR3nt: TGTGCCAGCAGTTACAACTGGCGGGGGCTAGCAGAGACCCAGTACTTC; CDR3aa: CASSYNWRGLAETQYF; v_gene: TRBV6-2/TRBV6-3; j_gene: TRBJ2-5; abundance: -; d_gene: -
CDR3nt: TGTGCCAGCAGCAGACAGGGGGCTACTGGGGCCAACGTCCTGACTTTC; CDR3aa: CASSRQGATGANVLTF; v_gene: TRBV7-2; j_gene: TRBJ2-6; abundance: -; d_gene: TRBD1
CDR3nt: TGTGCCAGCAGTATTCCTCCCGGGCTAGCGGGAGATACGCAGTATTTT; CDR3aa: CASSIPPGLAGDTQYF; v_gene: TRBV28; j_gene: TRBJ2-3; abundance: -; d_gene: TRBD2
CDR3nt: TGTGCCAGCAAGGAGACTAGCGGGGACACAGATACGCAGTATTTT; CDR3aa: CASKETSGDTDTQYF; v_gene: TRBV13; j_gene: TRBJ2-3; abundance: -; d_gene: TRBD2
CDR3nt: TGCAGCGCTACGGAGGGGAACACTGAAGCTTTCTTT; CDR3aa: CSATEGNTEAFF; v_gene: TRBV29-1; j_gene: TRBJ1-1; abundance: -; d_gene: -
CDR3nt: TGTGCCAGCAGTCCCAACCCACCGACAGCTTATAGCAATCAGCCCCAGCATTTT; CDR3aa: CASSPNPPTAYSNQPQHF; v_gene: TRBV6-2/TRBV6-3; j_gene: TRBJ1-5; abundance: once; d_gene: -
CDR3nt: TGTGCCTGGAGTCCCGGACCCCACGTTGCCAACGTCCTGACTTTC; CDR3aa: CAWSPGPHVANVLTF; v_gene: TRBV30; j_gene: TRBJ2-6; abundance: -; d_gene: -
CDR3nt: TGTGCCAGCAGTTCTCACGACAGGGTCCCTTCTGAAGCTTTCTTT; CDR3aa: CASSSHDRVPSEAFF; v_gene: TRBV6-2/TRBV6-3; j_gene: TRBJ1-1; abundance: -; d_gene: TRBD1
CDR3nt: TGTGCCAGCAGTTTACAGGGCTATGGCTACACCTTC; CDR3aa: CASSLQGYGYTF; v_gene: TRBV6-5; j_gene: TRBJ1-2; abundance: -; d_gene: -
CDR3nt: TGCGCCAGCAGCTGGAACTCTCAGGGTTCGGGGCGAGGAGACAATGAAAAACTGTTTTTT; CDR3aa: CASSWNSQGSGRGDNEKLFF; v_gene: TRBV5-1; j_gene: TRBJ1-4; abundance: -; d_gene: -
CDR3nt: TGTGCCAGCAGCCCTGGGACAGACAATGAGCAGTTCTTC; CDR3aa: CASSPGTDNEQFF; v_gene: TRBV13; j_gene: TRBJ2-1; abundance: -; d_gene: TRBD1
CDR3nt: TGTGCCACCTACCCGGCGGGGGCGCAATATACGCAGTATTTT; CDR3aa: CATYPAGAQYTQYF; v_gene: TRBV2; j_gene: TRBJ2-3; abundance: -; d_gene: -
CDR3nt: TGTGCCAGTAGTCAGGACATATACAATGAGCAGTTCTTC; CDR3aa: CASSQDIYNEQFF; v_gene: TRBV19; j_gene: TRBJ2-1; abundance: -; d_gene: -
CDR3nt: TGTGCCAGCAGCCCCCAGGGGGGCGCGGGCATGTACTTC; CDR3aa: CASSPQGGAGMYF; v_gene: TRBV14; j_gene: TRBJ2-5; abundance: -; d_gene: -
CDR3nt: TGTGCCAGCAGCTTATCCGCGGGGCAAGAGACCCAGTACTTC; CDR3aa: CASSLSAGQETQYF; v_gene: TRBV7-3; j_gene: TRBJ2-5; abundance: once; d_gene: -
CDR3nt: TGTGCCACCAGTGATCCCGACTGGAGGCAAAACTATGGCTACACCTTC; CDR3aa: CATSDPDWRQNYGYTF; v_gene: TRBV24-1; j_gene: TRBJ1-2; abundance: -; d_gene: -
CDR3nt: TGTGCCAGCAGCTTAAGGTACCGGAGCGGGGGTGAAAATACGCAGTATTTT; CDR3aa: CASSLRYRSGGENTQYF; v_gene: TRBV7-3; j_gene: TRBJ2-3; abundance: -; d_gene: TRBD2
CDR3nt: TGTGCCAGCGAAGGACAGGGGTTCTATGGCTACACCTTC; CDR3aa: CASEGQGFYGYTF; v_gene: TRBV2; j_gene: TRBJ1-2; abundance: -; d_gene: TRBD1
CDR3nt: TGTGCCAGCAGCTTAGTACTGACAGGATCCACAGATACGCAGTATTTT; CDR3aa: CASSLVLTGSTDTQYF; v_gene: TRBV7-9; j_gene: TRBJ2-3; abundance: -; d_gene: -
CDR3nt: TGCAGTGCTAGTCCGGGACTAGCGTTTGAGCAGTTCTTC; CDR3aa: CSASPGLAFEQFF; v_gene: TRBV20-1; j_gene: TRBJ2-1; abundance: -; d_gene: TRBD2
CDR3nt: TGTGCCAGCAGCCCACAGGGGGCTGCAGATACGCAGTATTTT; CDR3aa: CASSPQGAADTQYF; v_gene: TRBV7-3; j_gene: TRBJ2-3; abundance: -; d_gene: TRBD1
CDR3nt: TGTGCCAGCAGAAATTCCGGAAACACCATATATTTT; CDR3aa: CASRNSGNTIYF; v_gene: TRBV14; j_gene: TRBJ1-3; abundance: -; d_gene: -
CDR3nt: TGTGCCAGCAGTTACGGGTCGGGGAACTATGGCTACACCTTC; CDR3aa: CASSYGSGNYGYTF; v_gene: TRBV6-6; j_gene: TRBJ1-2; abundance: -; d_gene: -
CDR3nt: TGTGCCAGCAGCGTTGGGGCAACTGGGGACACCGGGGAGCTGTTTTTT; CDR3aa: CASSVGATGDTGELFF; v_gene: TRBV9; j_gene: TRBJ2-2; abundance: once; d_gene: -
CDR3nt: TGTGCCACCAGTGATTCTCTGACGGGACAGCCTCTCTACACCTTC; CDR3aa: CATSDSLTGQPLYTF; v_gene: TRBV24-1; j_gene: TRBJ1-2; abundance: -; d_gene: TRBD1
CDR3nt: TGTGCCAGACCTCCAGGGGGGACAAAAATAGGCTACACCTTC; CDR3aa: CARPPGGTKIGYTF; v_gene: TRBV5-3; j_gene: TRBJ1-2; abundance: -; d_gene: TRBD1
CDR3nt: TGTGCCAGCAGTTTCGAAGGGACAGCCCGCTACACCTTC; CDR3aa: CASSFEGTARYTF; v_gene: TRBV6-2/TRBV6-3; j_gene: TRBJ1-2; abundance: -; d_gene: TRBD1
CDR3nt: TGTGCCAGCAGCTCGAAATACAATGAGCAGTTCTTC; CDR3aa: CASSSKYNEQFF; v_gene: TRBV7-9; j_gene: TRBJ2-1; abundance: once; d_gene: -
CDR3nt: TGTGCCAGTAGTCCTTGGGGTAGGGGAAATCAGCCCCAGCATTTT; CDR3aa: CASSPWGRGNQPQHF; v_gene: TRBV19; j_gene: TRBJ1-5; abundance: many; d_gene: -
CDR3nt: TGTGCCATCAGCGAGCAACAGACTATGAACACTGAAGCTTTCTTT; CDR3aa: CAISEQQTMNTEAFF; v_gene: TRBV10-3; j_gene: TRBJ1-1; abundance: -; d_gene: -
CDR3nt: TGTGCCAGCAGCAAAACAGGGGGCAATCAGCCCCAGCATTTT; CDR3aa: CASSKTGGNQPQHF; v_gene: TRBV5-6; j_gene: TRBJ1-5; abundance: once; d_gene: TRBD1
CDR3nt: TGTGCCATCAGTGAGTGGGCACCAAAAAACTATGGCTACACCTTC; CDR3aa: CAISEWAPKNYGYTF; v_gene: TRBV10-3; j_gene: TRBJ1-2; abundance: -; d_gene: -
CDR3nt: TGTGCCAGCAGACGTACCGGGACGGGTAGTAGTCGGGCCAACGTCCTGACTTTC; CDR3aa: CASRRTGTGSSRANVLTF; v_gene: TRBV27; j_gene: TRBJ2-6; abundance: -; d_gene: -
CDR3nt: TGTGCCAGCAGCCAAGCTAGCGGGGTCGACGAGCAGTACTTC; CDR3aa: CASSQASGVDEQYF; v_gene: TRBV3-1/TRBV3-2; j_gene: TRBJ2-7; abundance: -; d_gene: TRBD2
CDR3nt: TGCGCCAGCAGCCACCCCTCAGGGGGCGCCGTCTTCCAAGAGACCCAGTACTTC; CDR3aa: CASSHPSGGAVFQETQYF; v_gene: TRBV5-1; j_gene: TRBJ2-5; abundance: -; d_gene: TRBD1
CDR3nt: TGTGCCAGTAGTACCCGGGTCCCCTGGAACACTGAAGCTTTCTTT; CDR3aa: CASSTRVPWNTEAFF; v_gene: TRBV19; j_gene: TRBJ1-1; abundance: -; d_gene: -
CDR3nt: TGTGCCAGCAGCTTAAAGGGACTAACCTACAATGAGCAGTTCTTC; CDR3aa: CASSLKGLTYNEQFF; v_gene: TRBV7-9; j_gene: TRBJ2-1; abundance: -; d_gene: TRBD2
CDR3nt: TGTGCCAGCAGCGACACTAGCGGGAGCTGGGATACGCAGTATTTT; CDR3aa: CASSDTSGSWDTQYF; v_gene: TRBV5-4; j_gene: TRBJ2-3; abundance: -; d_gene: TRBD2
CDR3nt: TGTGCCAGTAGTCCTCATGTAAGTCAGCCCCAGCATTTT; CDR3aa: CASSPHVSQPQHF; v_gene: TRBV19; j_gene: TRBJ1-5; abundance: few; d_gene: -
CDR3nt: TGTGCCTGGAGTGTGGTGGGGGCAACCCCCTACGAGCAGTACTTC; CDR3aa: CAWSVVGATPYEQYF; v_gene: TRBV30; j_gene: TRBJ2-7; abundance: -; d_gene: -